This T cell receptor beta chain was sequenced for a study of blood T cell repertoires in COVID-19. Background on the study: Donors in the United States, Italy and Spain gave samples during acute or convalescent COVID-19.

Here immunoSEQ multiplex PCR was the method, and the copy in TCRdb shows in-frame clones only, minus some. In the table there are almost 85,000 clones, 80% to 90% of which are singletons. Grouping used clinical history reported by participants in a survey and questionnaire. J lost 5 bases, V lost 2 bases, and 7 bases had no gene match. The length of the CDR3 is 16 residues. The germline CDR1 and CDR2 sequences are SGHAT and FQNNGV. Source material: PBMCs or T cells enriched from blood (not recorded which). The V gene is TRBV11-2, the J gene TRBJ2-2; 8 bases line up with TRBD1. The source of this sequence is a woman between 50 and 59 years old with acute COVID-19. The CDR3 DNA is TGTGCCAGCAGCTTACTCGGACAGGGCAGTACCGGGGAGCTGTTTTTT. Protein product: CASSLLGQGSTGELFF.